The 25 T cell receptor beta chains below were found in one sample sequenced in a study of blood T cell repertoires in COVID-19. Produced via immunoSEQ multiplex PCR; TCRdb's table is partial and in-frame only. The sample shows about 200,000 clones, 84% of them seen only once. Sequencing was performed on peripheral blood. All receptors derive from a human donor in a cohort sampled during active COVID-19.

The V and J genes are TRBV6-6 and TRBJ1-2; 7 nucleotides line up with TRBD1. This CDR3 comprises 13 residues. J was trimmed by 8 bases and V by 2 bases; bases with no gene match: 5. Germline loops: CDR1 MNHNY, CDR2 SVGAGI (reference sequence). CDR3 sequence (DNA): TGTGCCAGCAGTTACGCGAAACAGGGGGGCTACACCTTC. It translates to CASSYAKQGGYTF.

CDR3 sequence: CASFDTGTGSHEQYF. CDR3 bases: TGCGCCAGCTTTGACACCGGGACAGGGTCGCACGAGCAGTACTTC. This chain uses TRBV5-1 with TRBJ2-7; 9 bases align to TRBD1. Unmatched junction bases numbered 13, after V lost 7 bases and J lost 5 bases. This CDR3 has 15 residues. CDR1 and CDR2 from the germline V gene are SGHRS and YFSETQ.

J is TRBJ2-2 and V is TRBV19; D may be TRBD2 (6 bases). Per the germline V gene, CDR1 is LNHDA and CDR2 is SQIVND (reference sequence). The CDR3 is 18 residues long. The V end was cut by 3 bases, the J end by 4 bases, with 21 bases between. This CDR3 is CASSMLSGRRRGTGELFF. CDR3 in DNA: TGTGCCAGTAGTATGCTAAGCGGGCGAAGACGGGGCACCGGGGAGCTGTTTTTT.

The genes are TRBV6-2 or TRBV6-3 and TRBJ2-1; TRBD2 agrees at 12 bases. Germline CDR1 and CDR2: MNHEY and SVGEGT. The CDR3 runs to 18 residues. V trimming: 6 bases; J trimming: 0 bases; junction bases outside the gene matches: 9. This CDR3 is CASSPPSGRASSYNEQFF. CDR3 in DNA: TGTGCCAGCAGCCCTCCTAGCGGGAGGGCCAGCTCCTACAATGAGCAGTTCTTC.

The rearrangement links TRBV27 to TRBJ2-5; TRBD2 matches 8 bases. This CDR3 has 17 amino acids. CDR1 MNHEY and CDR2 SMNVEV come from the germline V gene (reference sequence). The junction had 9 bases not matched to a gene; V was cut back by 2 bases and J by 1 base. The CDR3 loop is CASSLNGLAAFQETQYF. DNA of the CDR3: TGTGCCAGCAGTTTAAATGGACTAGCAGCTTTCCAAGAGACCCAGTACTTC.

The gene calls are TRBV6-6 and TRBJ1-1; no clear D. The CDR3 runs 14 residues. Germline V gene lookup returns CDR1 MNHNY and CDR2 SVGAGI (reference sequence). V dropped 11 bases and J dropped 5 bases, with 21 bases sitting between them. CDR3 sequence: CAVGGPTIGTEAFF. As DNA, the CDR3 is TGTGCCGTCGGAGGTCCCACCATTGGAACTGAAGCTTTCTTT.

This chain uses TRBV28 with TRBJ1-5, with D unresolved. The germline V and J ends were trimmed by 4 bases and 1 base, with 11 bases remaining between them. Looked up from germline, CDR1 is MDHEN and CDR2 is SYDVKM. This CDR3 comprises 15 residues. The CDR3 loop is CASSSLRESNQPQHF. The DNA of the CDR3 is TGTGCCAGCAGTTCTTTACGGGAGAGCAATCAGCCCCAGCATTTT.

The J gene is TRBJ2-5, the V gene TRBV11-2; no definite D call. The germline V and J ends were trimmed by 0 bases and 4 bases, with 3 bases remaining between them. CDR3 length equals 12 residues. Per germline, CDR1 SGHAT and CDR2 FQNNGV. This chain's CDR3 is CASSLDRETQYF. CDR3 bases: TGTGCCAGCAGCTTAGATCGAGAGACCCAGTACTTC.

The chain combines TRBV10-3 with TRBJ2-7; 10 bases are a match to TRBD1. Per the germline V gene, CDR1 is ENHRY and CDR2 is SYGVKD. This CDR3 has 14 residues. V lost 2 bases, J lost 3 bases, and 1 base stayed unmatched. DNA for the CDR3: TGTGCCATCAGTGAGAGGACAGGGGGCTACGAGCAGTACTTC. It codes for CAISERTGGYEQYF.

The chain links TRBV2 to TRBJ2-1; no firm D call. The V end was cut by 9 bases, the J end by 0 bases, with 9 bases between. There are 13 residues in the CDR3. Per the germline V gene, CDR1 is SNHLY and CDR2 is FYNNEI. This CDR3 reads CASLTSSYNEQFF. Here the CDR3 DNA reads TGTGCCAGTCTAACCTCCTCCTACAATGAGCAGTTCTTC.

The V and J genes are TRBV7-9 and TRBJ2-2; D gene unclear. The ends were cut back, 1 base at V and 4 bases at J, with 7 bases in the middle. CDR3 length equals 14 residues. CDR1 is SEHNR and CDR2 is FQNEAQ in the germline V gene (reference sequence). CDR3 residues: CASSLDRFTGELFF. The DNA of the CDR3 is TGTGCCAGCAGCTTAGACCGGTTCACCGGGGAGCTGTTTTTT.

The V gene is TRBV4-2, the J gene TRBJ1-5; a possible D gene is TRBD1 (5 bases). Germline V gene sequence: CDR1 LGHNA, CDR2 YNFKEQ. This CDR3 is 15 amino acids long. V was clipped by 4 bases and J by 1 base, with 11 bases between them. The CDR3 nucleotides read TGTGCCAGCAGCCCCTGGGCAGGGAGCAATCAGCCCCAGCATTTT. This gives the protein CASSPWAGSNQPQHF.

The V gene is TRBV18, the J gene TRBJ2-4, with 7 bases fitting TRBD2. The CDR3 consists of 17 residues. Per germline, CDR1 KGHSH and CDR2 LQKENI. J gave up 3 bases and V 0 bases, and 8 bases lay outside the gene matches. The CDR3 DNA reads as TGTGCCAGCTCACCACCCGGGACGGGAGGAGGCAAAAACATTCAGTACTTC. Residues: CASSPPGTGGGKNIQYF.

The chain joins TRBV30 to TRBJ2-4; a possible D gene is TRBD2 (6 bases). The CDR3 runs 13 residues. The germline V gene encodes CDR1 GTSNPN and CDR2 SVGIG (reference sequence). The ends were cut back, 4 bases at V and 8 bases at J, with 15 bases in the middle. The CDR3 nucleotides read TGTGCCTGGAATGGGGGAGGCACAGACATTCAGTACTTC. Its translation: CAWNGGGTDIQYF.

The chain is built from TRBV29-1 and TRBJ1-5, with TRBD1 matching over 7 bases. Germline lookup yields CDR1 SQVTM and CDR2 ANQGSEA. This CDR3 is built from 13 residues. The V gene end was trimmed by 7 bases and the J gene end by 3 bases; junction bases not matched to a gene: 6. The CDR3 coding sequence is TGCAGCGCGAGACAGGGTCTCAATCAGCCCCAGCATTTT. It yields the protein CSARQGLNQPQHF.

The chain recombines TRBV18 with TRBJ2-1; no firm D call. V was cut by 3 bases and J by 0 bases, with 12 bases left in between. Germline V gives CDR1 KGHSH, CDR2 LQKENI. The CDR3 totals 16 residues. CDR3 nucleotide sequence: TGTGCCAGCTCACCGACCGCCCCTAGCTCCTACAATGAGCAGTTCTTC. It yields the protein CASSPTAPSSYNEQFF. Full variable domain (missing parts from reference TRBV18 and TRBJ2-1): NAGVMQNPRHLVRRRGQEARLRCSPMKGHSHVYWYRQLPEEGLKFMVYLQKENIIDESGMPKERFSAEFPKEGPSILRIQQVVRGDSAAYFCASSPTAPSSYNEQFFGPGTRLTVL.

This rearrangement joins TRBV19 to TRBJ2-3, with a possible D match to TRBD1 (5 bases). The germline V gene encodes CDR1 LNHDA and CDR2 SQIVND (reference sequence). V gave up 5 bases and J gave up 0 bases, with 12 bases separating them. The CDR3 contains 15 residues. The CDR3 DNA reads TGTGCCAGTAGTTCCCGACAGCCTAGCACAGATACGCAGTATTTT. Translating gives CASSSRQPSTDTQYF. The variable domain in full, with the rest retrieved from reference TRBV19 and TRBJ2-3, is DGGITQSPKYLFRKEGQNVTLSCEQNLNHDAMYWYRQDPGQGLRLIYYSQIVNDFQKGDIAEGYSVSREKKESFPLTVTSAQKNPTAFYLCASSSRQPSTDTQYFGPGTRLTVL.

This chain connects TRBV27 to TRBJ2-3, with 7 bases identical to TRBD1. This CDR3 is built from 13 residues. Trimming took 10 bases from V and 4 from J; bases not matched to a gene: 8. Germline assignment: CDR1 MNHEY and CDR2 SMNVEV (reference sequence). This CDR3 reads CATKTGSPDTQYF. As DNA, the CDR3 is TGTGCCACCAAGACAGGGTCCCCAGATACGCAGTATTTT.

This rearrangement joins TRBV14 to TRBJ1-2, with D perhaps TRBD1 (5 bases). Germline V CDR1 and CDR2: SGHDN, FVKESK. The CDR3 has 14 amino acids. V was clipped by 4 bases and J by 4 bases, with 13 bases between them. The CDR3 spells CASSRLRGVYGYTF. DNA for the CDR3: TGTGCCAGCAGCCGACTTCGGGGGGTCTATGGCTACACCTTC. The entire variable domain, with the rest obtained from reference TRBV14 and TRBJ1-2, is as follows: EAGVTQFPSHSVIEKGQTVTLRCDPISGHDNLYWYRRVMGKEIKFLLHFVKESKQDESGMPNNRFLAERTGGTYSTLKVQPAELEDSGVYFCASSRLRGVYGYTFGSGTRLTVV.

The chain is built from TRBV5-1 and TRBJ1-4; D ambiguous. CDR3 size: 15 residues. Per the germline V gene, CDR1 is SGHRS and CDR2 is YFSETQ. Trimming pared 1 base from V and 0 bases from J, leaving 7 bases between. CDR3: CASSLLGTTNEKLFF. The CDR3 DNA reads as TGCGCCAGCAGCTTGCTAGGAACAACTAATGAAAAACTGTTTTTT.

The chain uses TRBV27 and TRBJ2-4; D remains unclear. Germline CDR1 MNHEY, CDR2 SMNVEV (reference sequence). This CDR3 has 13 amino acids. Trimming cost V 5 bases and J 1 base, with 6 bases left between them. The CDR3 protein is CASSSHAKNIQYF. The CDR3 DNA follows: TGTGCCAGCAGTAGCCATGCCAAAAACATTCAGTACTTC.

The CDR3 loop reads CASSPGLAGDVVGELFF. CDR3 nucleotide sequence: TGTGCCAGCAGCCCGGGACTAGCGGGAGATGTAGTAGGGGAGCTGTTTTTT. The genes are TRBV5-4 and TRBJ2-2, with 14 bases identical to TRBD2. Per germline, CDR1 SGHNT and CDR2 YYREEE (reference sequence). With V trimmed by 4 bases and J by 8 bases, 10 bases remained unmatched. The CDR3 has 17 residues.

The gene calls are TRBV6-5 and TRBJ2-1, with D maybe TRBD2 (5 bases). The CDR3 has 13 residues. Trimming removed 2 bases from V and 8 bases from J, with 10 bases in between. CDR1 is MNHEY, CDR2 SVGAGI, per germline. CDR3 nucleotide sequence: TGTGCCAGCAGTTACGGTGGGAGAGATGAGCAGTTCTTC. Encoded protein: CASSYGGRDEQFF.

This chain links TRBV6-5 with TRBJ1-3, with D possibly matching TRBD1 (5 bases). This CDR3 has 14 amino acids. Germline CDR1 MNHEY, CDR2 SVGAGI. Between the trimmed V and J ends, which lost 5 bases and 0 bases, there was a span of 8 bases. In DNA form, the CDR3 reads TGTGCCAGCAGTACGGACAACTCTGGAAACACCATATATTTT. This sequence encodes CASSTDNSGNTIYF.

In this sample, this clone turned up many times. The chain joins TRBV19 to TRBJ1-1; D possibly corresponds to TRBD1 (6 bases). Between the trimmed V and J ends, which lost 6 bases and 8 bases, there was a span of 16 bases. Germline CDR1 reads LNHDA; CDR2 reads SQIVND (reference sequence). This CDR3 contains 13 residues. CDR3 in DNA: TGTGCCAGTAGCAGGGACATAACTTCAGAAGCTTTCTTT. Amino acid sequence: CASSRDITSEAFF. The variable domain in full, completed from reference TRBV19 and TRBJ1-1, reads DGGITQSPKYLFRKEGQNVTLSCEQNLNHDAMYWYRQDPGQGLRLIYYSQIVNDFQKGDIAEGYSVSREKKESFPLTVTSAQKNPTAFYLCASSRDITSEAFFGQGTRLTVV.